The present entry profiles one T cell receptor (beta chain) with its context. No antigen is known for it. The sample originates from a study of identifying expanded T cells in peripheral blood. Study-wide results and limits: Over about two and four weeks, about 15 and 18 clones changed, versus approximately 1.1 between replicates.

Healthy donors had no documented immune events, such as infections, while sampled. Sequencing was performed with immunoSEQ multiplex PCR; in TCRdb, only in-frame clones are kept and a portion is missing. The repertoire has tens of thousands of clones, 88% of them found once; the top ten carry 15% to 20%. Germline V gene lookup returns CDR1 DFQATT and CDR2 SNEGSKA (reference sequence). This CDR3 is built from 10 residues. The ends were cut back, 7 bases at V and 1 base at J, with 4 bases in the middle. The rearrangement links TRBV20-1 to TRBJ1-2; D gene unclear. The sequence came from a person between 18 and 69 years old in good health. Material: blood. The CDR3 reads CSGDNYGYTF. The CDR3 nucleotides are TGCAGTGGGGATAACTATGGCTACACCTTC.